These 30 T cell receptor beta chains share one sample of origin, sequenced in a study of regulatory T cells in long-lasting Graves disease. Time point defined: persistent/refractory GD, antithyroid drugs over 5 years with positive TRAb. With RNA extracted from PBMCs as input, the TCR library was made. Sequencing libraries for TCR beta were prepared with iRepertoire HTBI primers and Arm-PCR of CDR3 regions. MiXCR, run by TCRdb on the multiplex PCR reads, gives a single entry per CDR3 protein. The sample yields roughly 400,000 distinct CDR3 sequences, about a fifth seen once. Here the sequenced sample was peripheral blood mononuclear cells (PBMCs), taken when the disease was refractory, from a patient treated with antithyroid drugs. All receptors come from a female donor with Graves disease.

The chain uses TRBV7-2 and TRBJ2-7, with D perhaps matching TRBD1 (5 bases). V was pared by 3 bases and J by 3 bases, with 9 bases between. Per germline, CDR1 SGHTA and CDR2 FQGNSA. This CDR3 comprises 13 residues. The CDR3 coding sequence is TGTGCCAGCAGCTTTGGACATAACTACGAGCAGTACTTC. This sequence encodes CASSFGHNYEQYF.

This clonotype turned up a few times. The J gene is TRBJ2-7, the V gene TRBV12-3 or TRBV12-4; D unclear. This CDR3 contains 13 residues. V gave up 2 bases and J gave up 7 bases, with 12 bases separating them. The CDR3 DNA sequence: TGTGCCAGCAGTTTACACTCTACGGTAGAGCAGTACTTC. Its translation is CASSLHSTVEQYF.

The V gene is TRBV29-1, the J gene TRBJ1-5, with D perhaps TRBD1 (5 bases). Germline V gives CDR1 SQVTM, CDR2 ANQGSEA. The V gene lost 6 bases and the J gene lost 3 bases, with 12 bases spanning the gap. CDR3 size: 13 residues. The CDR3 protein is CSVCSGTNQPQHF. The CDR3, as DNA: TGCAGCGTCTGTTCCGGGACCAATCAGCCCCAGCATTTT.

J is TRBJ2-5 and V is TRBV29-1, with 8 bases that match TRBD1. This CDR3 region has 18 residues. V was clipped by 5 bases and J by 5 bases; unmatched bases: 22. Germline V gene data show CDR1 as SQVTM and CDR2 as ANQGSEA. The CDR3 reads CSVPQGAPYRQGWETQYF. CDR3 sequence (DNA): TGCAGCGTTCCTCAAGGGGCTCCTTACCGACAGGGGTGGGAGACCCAGTACTTC.

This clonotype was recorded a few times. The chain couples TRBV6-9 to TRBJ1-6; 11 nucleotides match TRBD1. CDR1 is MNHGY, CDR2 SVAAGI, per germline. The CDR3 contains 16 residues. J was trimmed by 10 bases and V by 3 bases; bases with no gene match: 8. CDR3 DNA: TGTGCCAGCAGTTACTCCGGGACAGGGGGAGGCTCACCCCTCCACTTT. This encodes CASSYSGTGGGSPLHF.

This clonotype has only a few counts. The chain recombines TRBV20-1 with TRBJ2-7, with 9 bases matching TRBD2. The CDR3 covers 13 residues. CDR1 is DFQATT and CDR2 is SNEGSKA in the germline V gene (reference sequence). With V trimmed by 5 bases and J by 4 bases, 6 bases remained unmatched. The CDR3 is CSALGLASYEQYF. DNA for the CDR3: TGCAGTGCTCTAGGACTAGCGAGTTACGAGCAGTACTTC.

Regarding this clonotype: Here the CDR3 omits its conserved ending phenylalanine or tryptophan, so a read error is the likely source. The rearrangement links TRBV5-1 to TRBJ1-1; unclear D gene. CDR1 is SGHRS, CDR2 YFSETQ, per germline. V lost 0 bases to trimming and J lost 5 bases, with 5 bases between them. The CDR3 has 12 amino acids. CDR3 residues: CASSLVETEAFL. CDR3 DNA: TGCGCCAGCAGCTTGGTGGAGACTGAAGCTTTCCTT.

CDR3 coding DNA: TGCAGTGCCTCGGACAGGGGGCTCCGGGTGGGCACTGAAGCTTTCTTT. Its protein is CSASDRGLRVGTEAFF. This chain joins TRBV20-1 and TRBJ1-1, with 11 bases that match TRBD1. The germline V gene encodes CDR1 DFQATT and CDR2 SNEGSKA (reference sequence). Unmatched junction bases numbered 13, after V lost 6 bases and J lost 4 bases. The CDR3 totals 16 residues.

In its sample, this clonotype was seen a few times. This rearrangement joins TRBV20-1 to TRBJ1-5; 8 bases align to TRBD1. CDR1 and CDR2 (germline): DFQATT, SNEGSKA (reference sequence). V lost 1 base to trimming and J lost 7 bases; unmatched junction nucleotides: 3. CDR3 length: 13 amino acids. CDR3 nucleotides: TGCAGTGCTAGAGCGGCAGGGGGCCAGCCCCAGCATTTT. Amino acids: CSARAAGGQPQHF.

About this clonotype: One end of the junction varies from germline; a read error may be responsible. CDR3 in amino acids: CSARGLAGVSETLYF. CDR3 DNA: TGCAGTGCTAGAGGACTAGCGGGAGTTTCAGAGACCCTGTACTTC. V gene TRBV20-1 combines with J gene TRBJ2-5, with 12 nucleotides matching TRBD2. The CDR3 consists of 15 residues. Germline V gene data show CDR1 as DFQATT and CDR2 as SNEGSKA (reference sequence).

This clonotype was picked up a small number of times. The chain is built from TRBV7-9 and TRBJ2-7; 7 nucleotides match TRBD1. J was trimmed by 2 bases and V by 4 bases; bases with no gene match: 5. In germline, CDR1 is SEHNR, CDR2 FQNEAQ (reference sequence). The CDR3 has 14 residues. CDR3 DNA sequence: TGTGCCAGCAGCTGGCTGACAGGGACCTACGAGCAGTACTTC. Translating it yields CASSWLTGTYEQYF. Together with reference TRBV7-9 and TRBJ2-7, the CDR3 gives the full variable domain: DTGVSQNPRHKITKRGQNVTFRCDPISEHNRLYWYRQTLGQGPEFLTYFQNEAQLEKSRLLSDRFSAERPKGSFSTLEIQRTEQGDSAMYLCASSWLTGTYEQYFGPGTRLTVT.

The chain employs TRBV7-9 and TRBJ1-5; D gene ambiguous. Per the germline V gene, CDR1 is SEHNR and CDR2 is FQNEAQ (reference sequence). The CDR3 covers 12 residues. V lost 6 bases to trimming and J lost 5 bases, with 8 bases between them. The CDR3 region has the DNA TGTGCCAGCAGTTCGAGGGATCAGCCCCAGCATTTT. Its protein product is CASSSRDQPQHF.

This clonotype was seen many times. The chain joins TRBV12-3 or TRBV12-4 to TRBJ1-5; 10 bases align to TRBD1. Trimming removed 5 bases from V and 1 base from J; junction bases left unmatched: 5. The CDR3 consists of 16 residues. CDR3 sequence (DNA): TGTGCCAGCAGTCCGGGACAGGGGAGGAGCAATCAGCCCCAGCATTTT. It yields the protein CASSPGQGRSNQPQHF.

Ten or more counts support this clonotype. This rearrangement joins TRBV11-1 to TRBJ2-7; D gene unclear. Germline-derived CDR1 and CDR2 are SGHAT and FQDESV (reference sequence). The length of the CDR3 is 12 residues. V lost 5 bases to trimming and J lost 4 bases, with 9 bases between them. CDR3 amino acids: CASSIRSYEQYF. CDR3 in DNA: TGTGCCAGCAGCATCCGGTCTTACGAGCAGTACTTC. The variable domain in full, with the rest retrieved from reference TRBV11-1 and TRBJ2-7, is EAEVAQSPRYKITEKSQAVAFWCDPISGHATLYWYRQILGQGPELLVQFQDESVVDDSQLPKDRFSAERLKGVDSTLKIQPAELGDSAMYLCASSIRSYEQYFGPGTRLTVT.

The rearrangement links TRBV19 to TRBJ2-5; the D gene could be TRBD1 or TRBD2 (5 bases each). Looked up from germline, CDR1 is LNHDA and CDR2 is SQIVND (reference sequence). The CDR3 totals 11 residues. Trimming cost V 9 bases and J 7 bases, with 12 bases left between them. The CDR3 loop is CASGVGLTQYF. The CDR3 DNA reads TGTGCCAGCGGGGTGGGGCTGACCCAGTACTTC.

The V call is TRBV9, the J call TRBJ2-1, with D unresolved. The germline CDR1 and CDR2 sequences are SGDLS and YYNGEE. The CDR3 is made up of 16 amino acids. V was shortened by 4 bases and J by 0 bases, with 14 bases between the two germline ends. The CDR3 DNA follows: TGTGCCAGCAGCCCCCCCGGCTCAAGCTCCTACAATGAGCAGTTCTTC. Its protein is CASSPPGSSSYNEQFF.

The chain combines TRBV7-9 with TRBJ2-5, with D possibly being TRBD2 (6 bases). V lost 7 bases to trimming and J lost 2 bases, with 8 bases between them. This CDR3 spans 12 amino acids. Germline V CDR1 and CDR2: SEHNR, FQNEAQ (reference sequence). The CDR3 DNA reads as TGTGCCAGCACGCGGGGTCAAGAGACCCAGTACTTC. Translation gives CASTRGQETQYF.

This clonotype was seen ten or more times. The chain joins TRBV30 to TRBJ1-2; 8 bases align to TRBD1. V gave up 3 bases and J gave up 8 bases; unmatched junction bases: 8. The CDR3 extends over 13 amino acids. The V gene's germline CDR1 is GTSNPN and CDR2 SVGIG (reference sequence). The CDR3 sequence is CAWSFRTGKGYTF. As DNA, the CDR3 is TGTGCCTGGAGCTTTAGGACAGGGAAAGGCTACACCTTC.

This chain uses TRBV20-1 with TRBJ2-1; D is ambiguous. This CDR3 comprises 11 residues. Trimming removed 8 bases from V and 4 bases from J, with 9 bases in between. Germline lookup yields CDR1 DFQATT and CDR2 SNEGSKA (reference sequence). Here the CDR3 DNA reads TGCAGTTGTACTAAGTACAATGAGCAGTTCTTC. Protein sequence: CSCTKYNEQFF.

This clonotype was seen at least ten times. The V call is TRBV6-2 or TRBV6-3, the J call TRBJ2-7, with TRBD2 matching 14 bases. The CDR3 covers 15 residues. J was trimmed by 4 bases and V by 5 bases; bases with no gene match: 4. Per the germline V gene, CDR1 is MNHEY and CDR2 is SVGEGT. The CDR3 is CASSQRLAGGYEQYF. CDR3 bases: TGTGCCAGCAGTCAAAGACTAGCGGGAGGGTACGAGCAGTACTTC.

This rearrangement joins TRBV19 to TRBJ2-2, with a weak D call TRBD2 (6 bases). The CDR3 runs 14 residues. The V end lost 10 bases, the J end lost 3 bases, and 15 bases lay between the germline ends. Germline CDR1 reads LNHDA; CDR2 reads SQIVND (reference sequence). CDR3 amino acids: CATNQRAHTGELFF. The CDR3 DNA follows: TGTGCCACCAACCAGCGGGCCCACACCGGGGAGCTGTTTTTT.

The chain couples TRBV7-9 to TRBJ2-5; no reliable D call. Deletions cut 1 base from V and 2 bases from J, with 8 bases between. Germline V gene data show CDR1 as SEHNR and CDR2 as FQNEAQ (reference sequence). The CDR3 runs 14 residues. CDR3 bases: TGTGCCAGCAGCTTAGTTGGCTTGCAAGAGACCCAGTACTTC. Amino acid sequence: CASSLVGLQETQYF.

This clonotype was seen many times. In DNA, the CDR3 is TGTGCCAGCTCACCACAGGACGTCCTGACTTTC. It is translated as CASSPQDVLTF. The chain combines TRBV18 with TRBJ2-6; D not resolved. This CDR3 comprises 11 residues. CDR1 is KGHSH, CDR2 LQKENI, per germline. Trimming shortened V by 1 base and J by 11 bases, and 3 bases separated the two germline ends.

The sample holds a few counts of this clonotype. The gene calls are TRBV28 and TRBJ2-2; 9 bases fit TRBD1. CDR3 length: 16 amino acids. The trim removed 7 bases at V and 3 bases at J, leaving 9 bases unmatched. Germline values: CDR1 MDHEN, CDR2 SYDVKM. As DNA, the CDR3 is TGTGCCAGCAAGGCCACCGGGACAGGGCACACCGGGGAGCTGTTTTTT. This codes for CASKATGTGHTGELFF.

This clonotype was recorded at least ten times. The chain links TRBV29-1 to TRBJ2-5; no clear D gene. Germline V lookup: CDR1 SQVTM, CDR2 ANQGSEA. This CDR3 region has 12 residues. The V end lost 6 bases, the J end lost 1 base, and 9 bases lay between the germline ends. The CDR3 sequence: CSVTWTQETQYF. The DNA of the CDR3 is TGCAGCGTCACCTGGACCCAAGAGACCCAGTACTTC.

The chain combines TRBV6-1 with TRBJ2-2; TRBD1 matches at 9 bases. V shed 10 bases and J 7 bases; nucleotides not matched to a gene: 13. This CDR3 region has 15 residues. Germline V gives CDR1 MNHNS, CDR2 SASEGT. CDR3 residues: CANPRPGQGSGELFF. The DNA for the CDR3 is TGTGCCAATCCAAGACCGGGACAGGGTAGCGGGGAGCTGTTTTTT.

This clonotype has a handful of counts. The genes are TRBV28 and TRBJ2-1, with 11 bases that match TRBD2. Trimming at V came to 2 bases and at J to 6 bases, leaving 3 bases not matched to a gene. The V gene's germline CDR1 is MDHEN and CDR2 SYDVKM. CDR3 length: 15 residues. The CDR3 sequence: CASSLVAGGCNEQFF. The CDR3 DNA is TGTGCCAGCAGTTTAGTAGCGGGAGGGTGCAATGAGCAGTTCTTC. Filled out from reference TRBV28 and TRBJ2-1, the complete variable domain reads DVKVTQSSRYLVKRTGEKVFLECVQDMDHENMFWYRQDPGLGLRLIYFSYDVKMKEKGDIPEGYSVSREKKERFSLILESASTNQTSMYLCASSLVAGGCNEQFFGPGTRLTVL.

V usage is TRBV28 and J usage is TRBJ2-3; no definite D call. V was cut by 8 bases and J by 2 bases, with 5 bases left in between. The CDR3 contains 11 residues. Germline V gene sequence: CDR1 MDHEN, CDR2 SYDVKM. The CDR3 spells CASRTTDTQYF. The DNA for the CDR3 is TGTGCCAGCCGGACCACAGATACGCAGTATTTT.

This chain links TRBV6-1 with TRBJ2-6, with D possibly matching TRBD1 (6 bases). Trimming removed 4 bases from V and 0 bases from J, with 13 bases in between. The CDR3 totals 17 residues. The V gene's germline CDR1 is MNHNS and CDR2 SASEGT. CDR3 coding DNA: TGTGCCAGCAGTGTTCAGGGGACCGCCTCTGGGGCCAACGTCCTGACTTTC. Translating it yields CASSVQGTASGANVLTF.

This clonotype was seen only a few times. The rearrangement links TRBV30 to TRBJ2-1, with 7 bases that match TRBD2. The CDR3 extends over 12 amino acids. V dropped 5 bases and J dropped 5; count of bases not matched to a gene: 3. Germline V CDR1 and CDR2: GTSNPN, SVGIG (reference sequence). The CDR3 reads CAWERGDNEQFF. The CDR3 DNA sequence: TGTGCCTGGGAACGGGGGGACAATGAGCAGTTCTTC. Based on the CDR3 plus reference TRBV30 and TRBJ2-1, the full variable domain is SQTIHQWPATLVQPVGSPLSLECTVEGTSNPNLYWYRQAAGRGLQLLFYSVGIGQISSEVPQNLSASRPQDRQFILSSKKLLLSDSGFYLCAWERGDNEQFFGPGTRLTVL.